The 26 T cell receptor beta chains below all came from one sample that was sequenced in a study of T cell responses to AZD1222 COVID-19 vaccine (dated by TCRdb to the early 2020s). This specimen's time point label, interpreted: baseline before first vaccination. Receptor amplification or capture employed the immunoSEQ multiplex PCR assay. TCRdb re-hosts the immuneACCESS table, in-frame sequences only. Its copies lack some clones; in the studies checked, an unresolved V gene accounts for under half of them, and the cause for the rest is not known. In this sample the table shows some 100,000 clones, roughly 87% of which occur a single time. The biggest ten clones account for about 5.2% of the sample. Sample: peripheral blood, taken on day 0 of AZD1222 vaccination. Every receptor here comes from an adult in good health.

The rearrangement links TRBV5-1 to TRBJ2-1; the D gene is possibly TRBD1 (5 bases). The ends were cut back, 2 bases at V and 0 bases at J, with 9 bases in the middle. CDR3 length: 15 residues. The germline gives CDR1 SGHRS, CDR2 YFSETQ. The CDR3 nucleotides are TGCGCCAGCAGCTTAATGGGGCTCTCCTACAATGAGCAGTTCTTC. Translating it yields CASSLMGLSYNEQFF.

Here the CDR3 DNA reads TGTGCCAGCAGTAGTCTAGCGGTGAACACCGGGGAGCTGTTTTTT. It codes for CASSSLAVNTGELFF. This chain uses TRBV27 with TRBJ2-2, with 7 bases matching TRBD2. V trimming: 5 bases; J trimming: 1 base; junction bases outside the gene matches: 4. Germline V lookup: CDR1 MNHEY, CDR2 SMNVEV (reference sequence). CDR3 size: 15 residues.

V gene TRBV6-5 combines with J gene TRBJ1-5; no firm D call. Germline CDR1 reads MNHEY; CDR2 reads SVGAGI. Trimming left V 6 bases short and J 0 bases short, with 12 bases between. This CDR3 has 15 amino acids. The CDR3 sequence is CASRSLGFSNQPQHF. The CDR3 DNA sequence: TGTGCCAGCAGGAGCCTAGGGTTTAGCAATCAGCCCCAGCATTTT.

J is TRBJ2-3 and V is TRBV19; 7 positions match TRBD1. Germline V gene lookup returns CDR1 LNHDA and CDR2 SQIVND (reference sequence). The CDR3 runs 16 residues. With V trimmed by 5 bases and J by 2 bases, 10 bases remained unmatched. CDR3 nucleotides: TGTGCCAGTAGTCCCAGGACAGGAATATACACAGATACGCAGTATTTT. It is translated as CASSPRTGIYTDTQYF.

The rearrangement uses TRBV27 and TRBJ1-1; TRBD1 matches 7 bases. V lost 4 bases, J lost 6 bases, and 14 bases stayed unmatched. The CDR3 runs 16 residues. Looked up from germline, CDR1 is MNHEY and CDR2 is SMNVEV (reference sequence). The DNA of the CDR3 is TGTGCCAGCAGTTCCTTTGACGAACAGGGGAAACCTGAAGCTTTCTTT. Protein: CASSSFDEQGKPEAFF.

The chain employs TRBV5-4 and TRBJ1-2; 9 positions match TRBD1. The CDR3 runs 15 residues. In germline, CDR1 is SGHNT, CDR2 YYREEE (reference sequence). The V segment lost 4 bases and the J segment 7 bases; nucleotides outside the gene matches: 11. The CDR3 loop reads CASSENRGLRAGYTF. For the CDR3, the DNA is TGTGCCAGCAGCGAGAACAGGGGGCTGAGGGCTGGCTACACCTTC.

The chain has TRBV19 and TRBJ2-1; D possibly corresponds to TRBD2 (6 bases). Germline-derived CDR1 and CDR2 are LNHDA and SQIVND (reference sequence). The CDR3 totals 13 residues. V was cut by 4 bases and J by 7 bases, with 11 bases left in between. Here the CDR3 reads CASSTQSGNEQFF. The CDR3, as DNA: TGTGCCAGTAGTACACAAAGCGGGAATGAGCAGTTCTTC. Drawing the rest from reference TRBV19 and TRBJ2-1, the complete variable domain is DGGITQSPKYLFRKEGQNVTLSCEQNLNHDAMYWYRQDPGQGLRLIYYSQIVNDFQKGDIAEGYSVSREKKESFPLTVTSAQKNPTAFYLCASSTQSGNEQFFGPGTRLTVL.

This sequence joins TRBV20-1 and TRBJ1-2; D ambiguous. Trimming removed 4 bases from V and 7 bases from J, with 10 bases in between. The germline CDR1 and CDR2 sequences are DFQATT and SNEGSKA (reference sequence). The CDR3 runs 11 residues. The CDR3 here is CSAMRAPGYTF. The DNA of the CDR3 is TGCAGTGCTATGCGGGCCCCTGGCTACACCTTC.

The genes are TRBV2 and TRBJ1-1; D call uncertain. V was clipped by 3 bases and J by 4 bases, with 3 bases between them. CDR1 is SNHLY, CDR2 FYNNEI, per germline. The CDR3 is made up of 11 amino acids. The CDR3 bases are TGTGCCAGCAGTGAGGGCACTGAAGCTTTCTTT. It specifies CASSEGTEAFF.

The chain uses TRBV10-1 and TRBJ1-2; no firm D call. The V and J ends lost 0 bases and 6 bases respectively, with 8 bases between them. The CDR3 loop spans 13 amino acids. Germline loops: CDR1 WNHNN, CDR2 SYGVQD (reference sequence). Written as DNA, the CDR3 is TGCGCCAGCAGTGAGTCGAGAGGGAATGGCTACACCTTC. Translation: CASSESRGNGYTF.

This rearrangement joins TRBV4-2 to TRBJ2-1; D is perhaps TRBD1 or TRBD2 (5 bases each). Germline CDR1 LGHNA, CDR2 YNFKEQ. V shed 3 bases and J shed 10 bases, with 22 bases lying between them. The CDR3 sequence is 16 residues long. The CDR3 sequence: CASSHADGTAVVEQFF. For the CDR3, the DNA is TGTGCCAGCAGCCATGCTGACGGGACGGCGGTGGTAGAGCAGTTCTTC.

This clone appeared a few times. Here the CDR3 DNA reads TGTGCCAGCAGCGTTACGTCTGGGACAGGGGATGAAAAACTGTTTTTT. Translated, it gives CASSVTSGTGDEKLFF. V gene TRBV7-9 combines with J gene TRBJ1-4, with TRBD1 identical over 10 bases. This CDR3 has 16 residues. Trimming took 5 bases from V and 6 from J; bases not matched to a gene: 9. Germline CDR1 is SEHNR and CDR2 is FQNEAQ (reference sequence).

This clone has a handful of counts. The rearrangement joins TRBV28 to TRBJ1-5; TRBD1 matches 9 bases. Germline V gives CDR1 MDHEN, CDR2 SYDVKM. The CDR3 runs to 15 residues. Trimming at V came to 11 bases and at J to 2 bases, leaving 10 bases not matched to a gene. CDR3 protein: CAARQGVRGNQPQHF. CDR3 nucleotides: TGTGCCGCCCGACAGGGGGTTCGTGGCAATCAGCCCCAGCATTTT.

In this sample, this clone turned up once. The chain employs TRBV11-2 and TRBJ2-1; 7 bases line up with TRBD2. Germline V gene sequence: CDR1 SGHAT, CDR2 FQNNGV. The length of the CDR3 is 14 residues. V dropped 3 bases and J dropped 5; count of bases not matched to a gene: 4. CDR3 bases: TGTGCCAGCAGCTTTGGAAGCGGGGACAATGAGCAGTTCTTC. Encoded protein: CASSFGSGDNEQFF. The full variable domain, with the rest looked up from reference TRBV11-2 and TRBJ2-1, is EAGVAQSPRYKIIEKRQSVAFWCNPISGHATLYWYQQILGQGPKLLIQFQNNGVVDDSQLPKDRFSAERLKGVDSTLKIQPAKLEDSAVYLCASSFGSGDNEQFFGPGTRLTVL.

The gene calls are TRBV5-1 and TRBJ1-1; D possibly corresponds to TRBD1 (5 bases). This CDR3 comprises 15 residues. Trimming left V 0 bases short and J 1 base short, with 10 bases between. Germline assignment: CDR1 SGHRS and CDR2 YFSETQ. CDR3 DNA: TGCGCCAGCAGCTTGGCCTGGGGCGGGAACACTGAAGCTTTCTTT. Translation gives CASSLAWGGNTEAFF. The full variable domain, completed using reference TRBV5-1 and TRBJ1-1, is KAGVTQTPRYLIKTRGQQVTLSCSPISGHRSVSWYQQTPGQGLQFLFEYFSETQRNKGNFPGRFSGRQFSNSRSEMNVSTLELGDSALYLCASSLAWGGNTEAFFGQGTRLTVV.

The chain joins TRBV9 to TRBJ1-1; possibly TRBD1 for D (6 bases). The ends were cut back, 0 bases at V and 8 bases at J, with 11 bases in the middle. CDR1 and CDR2 (germline): SGDLS, YYNGEE. There are 13 residues in the CDR3. The CDR3 DNA follows: TGTGCCAGCAGCGTAGTGTCAGGGGCGGAAGCTTTCTTT. Its protein product is CASSVVSGAEAFF.

The chain is built from TRBV7-2 and TRBJ2-2, with 8 bases that match TRBD1. The CDR3 covers 16 residues. CDR1 is SGHTA, CDR2 FQGNSA, per germline. Trimming cost V 5 bases and J 4 bases; bases outside gene matches: 9. The CDR3 region has the DNA TGTGCCAGCAGCCCACGGACAGGGTTGGGCACCGGGGAGCTGTTTTTT. This translates into CASSPRTGLGTGELFF.

The rearrangement links TRBV6-5 to TRBJ2-1; 7 bases match TRBD1. In germline, CDR1 is MNHEY, CDR2 SVGAGI. J lost 5 bases, V lost 11 bases, and 6 bases had no gene match. The CDR3 is 12 residues long. The CDR3 loop reads CAGRTGHNEQFF. CDR3 bases: TGTGCCGGACGGACAGGCCACAATGAGCAGTTCTTC.

This clone was recorded once. The rearrangement joins TRBV19 to TRBJ1-2; D call uncertain. V lost 3 bases and J 4 bases, leaving 21 bases between the germline ends. This CDR3 contains 17 residues. Per the germline V gene, CDR1 is LNHDA and CDR2 is SQIVND (reference sequence). CDR3 region: CASSIRVPHLNAYGYTF. CDR3 sequence (DNA): TGTGCCAGTAGTATCCGTGTTCCTCACCTTAACGCCTATGGCTACACCTTC.

The V call is TRBV4-2, the J call TRBJ1-4; weak D call: TRBD1 (5 bases). The CDR3 is made up of 16 amino acids. V was cut by 4 bases and J by 8 bases, with 20 bases left in between. The germline gives CDR1 LGHNA, CDR2 YNFKEQ. In DNA, the CDR3 is TGTGCCAGCAGCCGGGGCCCGCTCCAGTCGGAGGAAAAACTGTTTTTT. Residues: CASSRGPLQSEEKLFF.

The chain combines TRBV19 with TRBJ2-2; no definite D call. Trimming left V 9 bases short and J 4 bases short, with 18 bases between. The CDR3 has 15 amino acids. In germline, CDR1 is LNHDA, CDR2 SQIVND (reference sequence). CDR3 sequence reads: CASHPPDVATGELFF. CDR3 bases: TGTGCCAGCCACCCCCCGGACGTGGCCACCGGGGAGCTGTTTTTT.

CDR3 protein: CASGEPSSYEQYF. As DNA, the CDR3 is TGTGCCTCAGGGGAACCGAGCTCCTACGAGCAGTACTTC. This chain links TRBV10-3 with TRBJ2-7, with D maybe TRBD1 (6 bases). Germline CDR1 is ENHRY and CDR2 is SYGVKD. This CDR3 has 13 residues. The V end lost 11 bases, the J end lost 0 bases, and 14 bases lay between the germline ends.

CDR3 in amino acids: CSAWGTGTLHF. DNA for the CDR3: TGCAGTGCGTGGGGGACGGGGACCCTCCACTTT. The V gene is TRBV20-1, the J gene TRBJ1-6; D is possibly TRBD1 (5 bases). V lost 6 bases and J lost 14, with 14 bases in between. The CDR3 runs 11 residues. Germline lookup yields CDR1 DFQATT and CDR2 SNEGSKA (reference sequence).

The chain joins TRBV28 to TRBJ2-7; 7 bases agree with TRBD2. In germline, CDR1 is MDHEN, CDR2 SYDVKM. The ends lost 6 bases at V and 7 bases at J; junction bases unmatched: 9. CDR3 length: 13 residues. The CDR3 sequence is CASSLAVEGEQYF. The CDR3 DNA reads as TGTGCCAGCAGCCTAGCGGTTGAAGGAGAGCAGTACTTC.

The genes are TRBV7-9 and TRBJ1-6, with unresolved D. The germline V gene encodes CDR1 SEHNR and CDR2 FQNEAQ (reference sequence). The CDR3 is made up of 14 amino acids. V was trimmed by 2 bases and J by 10 bases, leaving 12 bases between them. The CDR3 reads CASSLHLGNSPLHF. The CDR3 DNA follows: TGTGCCAGCAGCTTACACCTGGGGAACTCACCCCTCCACTTT.

This chain joins TRBV19 and TRBJ1-2, with a possible D match to TRBD1 (5 bases). Germline CDR1 LNHDA, CDR2 SQIVND (reference sequence). The ends were cut back, 6 bases at V and 5 bases at J, with 22 bases in the middle. The CDR3 is made up of 16 amino acids. The CDR3 reads CASSPTIPDSFYGYTF. The CDR3 region has the DNA TGTGCCAGTAGCCCCACGATACCCGACAGTTTTTATGGCTACACCTTC. Looking up the rest from reference TRBV19 and TRBJ1-2 gives the full variable domain: DGGITQSPKYLFRKEGQNVTLSCEQNLNHDAMYWYRQDPGQGLRLIYYSQIVNDFQKGDIAEGYSVSREKKESFPLTVTSAQKNPTAFYLCASSPTIPDSFYGYTFGSGTRLTVV.